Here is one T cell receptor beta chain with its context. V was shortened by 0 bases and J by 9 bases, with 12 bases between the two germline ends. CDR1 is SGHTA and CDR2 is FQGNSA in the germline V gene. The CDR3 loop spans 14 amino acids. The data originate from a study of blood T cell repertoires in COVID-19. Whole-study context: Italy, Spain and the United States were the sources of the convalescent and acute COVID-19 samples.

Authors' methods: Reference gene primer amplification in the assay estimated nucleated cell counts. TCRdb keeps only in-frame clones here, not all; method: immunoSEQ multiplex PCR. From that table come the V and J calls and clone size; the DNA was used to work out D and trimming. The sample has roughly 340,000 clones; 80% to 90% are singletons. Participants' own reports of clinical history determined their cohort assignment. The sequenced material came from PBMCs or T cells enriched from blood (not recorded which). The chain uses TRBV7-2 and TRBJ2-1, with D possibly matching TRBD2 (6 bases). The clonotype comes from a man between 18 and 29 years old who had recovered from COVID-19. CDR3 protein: CASSLAIGSREQFF. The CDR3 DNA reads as TGTGCCAGCAGCTTAGCTATCGGGAGTCGTGAGCAGTTCTTC.